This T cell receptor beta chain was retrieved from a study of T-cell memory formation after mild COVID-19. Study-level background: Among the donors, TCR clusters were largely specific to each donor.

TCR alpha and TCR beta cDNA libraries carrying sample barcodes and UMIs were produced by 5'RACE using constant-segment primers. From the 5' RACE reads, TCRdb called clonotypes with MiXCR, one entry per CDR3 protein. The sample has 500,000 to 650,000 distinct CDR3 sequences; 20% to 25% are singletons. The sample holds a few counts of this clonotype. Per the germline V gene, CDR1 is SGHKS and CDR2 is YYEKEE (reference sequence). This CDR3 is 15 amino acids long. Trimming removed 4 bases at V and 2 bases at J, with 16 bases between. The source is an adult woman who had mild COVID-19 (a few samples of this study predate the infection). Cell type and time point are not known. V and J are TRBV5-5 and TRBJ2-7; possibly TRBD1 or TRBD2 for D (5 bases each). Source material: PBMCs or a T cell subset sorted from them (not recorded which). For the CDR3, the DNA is TGTGCCAGCAGCCCCTCTGGGGGAGCAACCTACGAGCAGTACTTC. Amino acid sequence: CASSPSGGATYEQYF.